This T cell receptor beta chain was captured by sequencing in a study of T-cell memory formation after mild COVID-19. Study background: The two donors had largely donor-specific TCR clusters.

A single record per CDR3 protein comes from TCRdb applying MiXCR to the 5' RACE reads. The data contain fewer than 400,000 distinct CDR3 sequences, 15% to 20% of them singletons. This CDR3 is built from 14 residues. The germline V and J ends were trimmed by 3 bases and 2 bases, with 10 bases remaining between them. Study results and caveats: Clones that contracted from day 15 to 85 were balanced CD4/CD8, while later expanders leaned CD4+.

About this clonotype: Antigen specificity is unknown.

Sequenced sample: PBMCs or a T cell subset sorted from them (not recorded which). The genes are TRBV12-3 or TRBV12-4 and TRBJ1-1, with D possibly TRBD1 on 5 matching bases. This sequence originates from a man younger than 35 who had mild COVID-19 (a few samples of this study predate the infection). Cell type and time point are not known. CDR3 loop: CASSLGDLNTEAFF. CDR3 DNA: TGTGCCAGCAGTTTGGGGGACCTAAACACTGAAGCTTTCTTT.